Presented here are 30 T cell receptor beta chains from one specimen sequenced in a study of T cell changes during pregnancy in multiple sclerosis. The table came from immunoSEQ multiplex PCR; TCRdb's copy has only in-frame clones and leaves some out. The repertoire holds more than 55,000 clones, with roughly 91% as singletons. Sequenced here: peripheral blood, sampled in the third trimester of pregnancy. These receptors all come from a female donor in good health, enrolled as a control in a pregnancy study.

The CDR3 sequence is CASSDRAGGEQFF. CDR3 bases: TGTGCCAGCAGTGACAGGGCCGGGGGTGAGCAGTTCTTC. This chain links TRBV6-4 with TRBJ2-1; possibly TRBD2 for D (6 bases). The germline V gene encodes CDR1 MRHNA and CDR2 SNTAGT. The CDR3 is made up of 13 amino acids. Trimming stripped 2 bases from V and 9 bases from J, with 11 bases between.

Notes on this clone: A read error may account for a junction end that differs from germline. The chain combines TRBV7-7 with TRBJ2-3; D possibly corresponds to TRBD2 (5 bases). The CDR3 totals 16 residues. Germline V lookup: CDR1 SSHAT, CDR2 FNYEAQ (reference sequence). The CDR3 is CASSPRLAYLADTQYF. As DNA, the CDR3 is TGTGCTAGCAGCCCCCGGCTAGCCTACCTGGCAGATACGCAGTATTTT.

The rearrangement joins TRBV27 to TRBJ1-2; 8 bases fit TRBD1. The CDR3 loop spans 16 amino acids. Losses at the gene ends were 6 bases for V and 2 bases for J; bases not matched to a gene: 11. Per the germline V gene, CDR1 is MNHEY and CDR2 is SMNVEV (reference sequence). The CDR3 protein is CASSLVGQGRNYGYTF. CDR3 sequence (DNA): TGTGCCAGCAGCCTAGTAGGACAGGGTCGAAACTATGGCTACACCTTC.

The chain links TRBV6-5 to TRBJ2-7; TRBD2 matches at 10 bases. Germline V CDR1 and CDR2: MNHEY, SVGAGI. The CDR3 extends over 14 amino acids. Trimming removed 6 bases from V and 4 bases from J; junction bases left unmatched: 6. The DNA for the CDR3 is TGTGCCAGCAGGTCTCCGGGACTAGCGTACGAGCAGTACTTC. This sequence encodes CASRSPGLAYEQYF.

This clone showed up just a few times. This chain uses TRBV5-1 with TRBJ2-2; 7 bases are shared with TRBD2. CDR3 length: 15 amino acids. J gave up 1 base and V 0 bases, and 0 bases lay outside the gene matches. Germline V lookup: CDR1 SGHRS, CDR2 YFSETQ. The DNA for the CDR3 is TGCGCCAGCAGCTTGGCGGGAGGGAACACCGGGGAGCTGTTTTTT. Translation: CASSLAGGNTGELFF.

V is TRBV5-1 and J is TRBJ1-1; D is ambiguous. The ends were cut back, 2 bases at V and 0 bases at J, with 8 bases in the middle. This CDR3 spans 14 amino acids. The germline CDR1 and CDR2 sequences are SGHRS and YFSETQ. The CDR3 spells CASSFSGVNTEAFF. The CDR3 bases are TGCGCCAGCAGCTTCTCCGGGGTGAACACTGAAGCTTTCTTT.

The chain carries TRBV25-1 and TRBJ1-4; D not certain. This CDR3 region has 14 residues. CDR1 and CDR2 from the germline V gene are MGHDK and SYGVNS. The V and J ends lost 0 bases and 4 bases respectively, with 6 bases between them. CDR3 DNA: TGTGCCAGCAGTGAATACAGTAATAATGAAAAACTGTTTTTT. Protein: CASSEYSNNEKLFF. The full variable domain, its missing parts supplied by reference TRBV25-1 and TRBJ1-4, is EADIYQTPRYLVIGTGKKITLECSQTMGHDKMYWYQQDPGMELHLIHYSYGVNSTEKGDLSSESTVSRIRTEHFPLTLESARPSHTSQYLCASSEYSNNEKLFFGSGTQLSVL.

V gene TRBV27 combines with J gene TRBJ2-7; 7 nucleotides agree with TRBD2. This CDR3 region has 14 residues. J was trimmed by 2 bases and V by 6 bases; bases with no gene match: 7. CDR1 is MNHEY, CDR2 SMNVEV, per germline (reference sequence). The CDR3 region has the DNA TGTGCCAGCAGACCTCGGGAGGTGACCTACGAGCAGTACTTC. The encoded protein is CASRPREVTYEQYF.

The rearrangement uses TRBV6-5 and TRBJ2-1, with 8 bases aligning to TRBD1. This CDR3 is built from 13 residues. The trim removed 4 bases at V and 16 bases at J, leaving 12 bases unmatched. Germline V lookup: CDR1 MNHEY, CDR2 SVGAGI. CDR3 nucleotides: TGTGCCAGCAGTTTAACATTTGACAGGGGTTATTTCTTC. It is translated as CASSLTFDRGYFF.

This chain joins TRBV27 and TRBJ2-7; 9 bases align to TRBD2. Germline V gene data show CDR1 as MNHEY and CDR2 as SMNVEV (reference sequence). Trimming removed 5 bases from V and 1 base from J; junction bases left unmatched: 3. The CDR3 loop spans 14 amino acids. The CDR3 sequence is CASSLTSGSYEQYF. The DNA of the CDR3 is TGTGCCAGCAGTCTGACTAGCGGTTCCTACGAGCAGTACTTC.

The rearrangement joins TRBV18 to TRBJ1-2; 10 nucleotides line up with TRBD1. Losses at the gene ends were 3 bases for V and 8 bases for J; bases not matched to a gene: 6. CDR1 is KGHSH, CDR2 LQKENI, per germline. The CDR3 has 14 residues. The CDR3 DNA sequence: TGTGCCAGCTCACCCTACGGACAGGGGGAAGGCTACACCTTC. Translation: CASSPYGQGEGYTF.

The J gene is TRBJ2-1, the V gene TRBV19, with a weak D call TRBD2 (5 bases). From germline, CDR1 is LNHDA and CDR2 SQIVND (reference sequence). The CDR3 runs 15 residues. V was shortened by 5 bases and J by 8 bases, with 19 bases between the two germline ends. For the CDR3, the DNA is TGTGCCAGTAGTCCGTCGACCGGAGGTGGTCATGAGCAGTTCTTC. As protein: CASSPSTGGGHEQFF.

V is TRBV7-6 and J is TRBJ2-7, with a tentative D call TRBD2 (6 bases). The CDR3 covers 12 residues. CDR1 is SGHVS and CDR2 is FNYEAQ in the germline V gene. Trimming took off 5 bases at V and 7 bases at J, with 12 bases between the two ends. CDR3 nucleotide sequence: TGTGCCAGCAGCCCGGTGGGGGGTGAGCAGTACTTC. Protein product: CASSPVGGEQYF.

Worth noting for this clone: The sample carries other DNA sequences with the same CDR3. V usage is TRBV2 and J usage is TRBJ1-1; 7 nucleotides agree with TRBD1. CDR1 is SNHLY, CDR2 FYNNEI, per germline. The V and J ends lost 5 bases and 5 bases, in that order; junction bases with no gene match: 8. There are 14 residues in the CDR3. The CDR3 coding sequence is TGTGCCAGCAGTAAACAGGGGAGCGGAACTGAAGCTTTCTTT. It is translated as CASSKQGSGTEAFF.

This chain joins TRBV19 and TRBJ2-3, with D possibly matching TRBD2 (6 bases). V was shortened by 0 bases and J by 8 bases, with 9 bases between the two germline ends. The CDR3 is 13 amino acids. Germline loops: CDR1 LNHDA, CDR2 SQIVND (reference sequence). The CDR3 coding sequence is TGTGCCAGTAGTATAGATATCGGGGGTACGCAGTATTTT. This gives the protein CASSIDIGGTQYF.

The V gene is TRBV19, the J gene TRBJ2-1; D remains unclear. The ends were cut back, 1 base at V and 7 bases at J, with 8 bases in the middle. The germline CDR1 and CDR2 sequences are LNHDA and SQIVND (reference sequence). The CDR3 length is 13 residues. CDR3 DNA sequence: TGTGCCAGTAGTATAGTCCAGTGGAATGAGCAGTTCTTC. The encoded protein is CASSIVQWNEQFF. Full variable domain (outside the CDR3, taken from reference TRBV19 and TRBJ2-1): DGGITQSPKYLFRKEGQNVTLSCEQNLNHDAMYWYRQDPGQGLRLIYYSQIVNDFQKGDIAEGYSVSREKKESFPLTVTSAQKNPTAFYLCASSIVQWNEQFFGPGTRLTVL.

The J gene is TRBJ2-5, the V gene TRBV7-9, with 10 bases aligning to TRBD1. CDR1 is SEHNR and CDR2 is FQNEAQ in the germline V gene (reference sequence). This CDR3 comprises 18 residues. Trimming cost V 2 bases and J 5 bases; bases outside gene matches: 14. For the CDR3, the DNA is TGTGCCAGCAGCTTATCTGTACGGGGGACAGGGGAAAGGGAGACCCAGTACTTC. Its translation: CASSLSVRGTGERETQYF.

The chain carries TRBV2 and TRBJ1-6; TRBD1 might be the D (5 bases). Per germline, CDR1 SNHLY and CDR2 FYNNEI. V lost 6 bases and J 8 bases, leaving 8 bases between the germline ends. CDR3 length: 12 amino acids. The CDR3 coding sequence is TGTGCCAGCAGGCAGGGATATTCACCCCTCCACTTT. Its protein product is CASRQGYSPLHF.

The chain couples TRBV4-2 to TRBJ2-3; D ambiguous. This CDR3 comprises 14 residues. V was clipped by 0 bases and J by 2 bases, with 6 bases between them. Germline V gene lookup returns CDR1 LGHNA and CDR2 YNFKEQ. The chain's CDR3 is CASSQDLFTDTQYF. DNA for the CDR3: TGTGCCAGCAGCCAAGACCTTTTCACAGATACGCAGTATTTT.

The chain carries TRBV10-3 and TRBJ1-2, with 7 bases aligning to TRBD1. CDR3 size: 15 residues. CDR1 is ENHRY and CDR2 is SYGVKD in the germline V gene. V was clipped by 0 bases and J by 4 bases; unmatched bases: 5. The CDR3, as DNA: TGTGCCATCAGTGAGTCCTTCAGGGGGGTCTATGGCTACACCTTC. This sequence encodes CAISESFRGVYGYTF.

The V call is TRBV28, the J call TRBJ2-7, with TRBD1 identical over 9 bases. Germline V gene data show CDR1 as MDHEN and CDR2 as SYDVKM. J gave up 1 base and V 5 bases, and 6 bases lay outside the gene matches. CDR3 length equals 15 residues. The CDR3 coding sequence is TGTGCCAGCAGTACTCCGGGACAGGGATCCTACGAGCAGTACTTC. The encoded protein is CASSTPGQGSYEQYF.

The CDR3 bases are TGTGCCGACCGGACAGGGGTCTCCTCTGGGGCCAACGTCCTGACTTTC. As protein: CADRTGVSSGANVLTF. The chain links TRBV7-9 to TRBJ2-6, with 9 bases that match TRBD1. There are 16 residues in the CDR3. V shed 11 bases and J 0 bases; nucleotides not matched to a gene: 8. CDR1 is SEHNR and CDR2 is FQNEAQ in the germline V gene (reference sequence).

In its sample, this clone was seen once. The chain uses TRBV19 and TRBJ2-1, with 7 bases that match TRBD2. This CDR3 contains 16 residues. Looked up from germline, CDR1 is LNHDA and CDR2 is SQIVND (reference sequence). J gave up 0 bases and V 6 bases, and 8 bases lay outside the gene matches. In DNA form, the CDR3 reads TGTGCCAGTAGCGTGGGTTGGGGGGGCTCCTACAATGAGCAGTTCTTC. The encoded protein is CASSVGWGGSYNEQFF.

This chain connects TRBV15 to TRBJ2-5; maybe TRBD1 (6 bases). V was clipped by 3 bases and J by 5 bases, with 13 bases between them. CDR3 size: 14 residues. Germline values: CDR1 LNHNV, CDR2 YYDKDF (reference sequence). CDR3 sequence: CATSRGERGETQYF. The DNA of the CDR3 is TGTGCCACCAGCAGGGGGGAAAGGGGGGAGACCCAGTACTTC. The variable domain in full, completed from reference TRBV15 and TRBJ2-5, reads DAMVIQNPRYQVTQFGKPVTLSCSQTLNHNVMYWYQQKSSQAPKLLFHYYDKDFNNEADTPDNFQSRRPNTSFCFLDIRSPGLGDTAMYLCATSRGERGETQYFGPGTRLLVL.

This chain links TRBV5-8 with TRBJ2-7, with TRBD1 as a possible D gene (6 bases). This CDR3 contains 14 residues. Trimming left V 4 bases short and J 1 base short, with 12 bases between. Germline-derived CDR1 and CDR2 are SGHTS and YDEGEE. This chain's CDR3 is CASSRRGASYEQYF. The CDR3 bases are TGTGCCAGCAGCCGCAGGGGAGCTTCCTACGAGCAGTACTTC.

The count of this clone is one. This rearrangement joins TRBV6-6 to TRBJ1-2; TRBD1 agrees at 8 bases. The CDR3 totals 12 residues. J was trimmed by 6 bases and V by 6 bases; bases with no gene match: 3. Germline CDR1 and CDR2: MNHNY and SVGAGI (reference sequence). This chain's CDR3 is CASRQGVDGYTF. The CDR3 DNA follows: TGTGCCAGCAGACAGGGGGTAGATGGCTACACCTTC.

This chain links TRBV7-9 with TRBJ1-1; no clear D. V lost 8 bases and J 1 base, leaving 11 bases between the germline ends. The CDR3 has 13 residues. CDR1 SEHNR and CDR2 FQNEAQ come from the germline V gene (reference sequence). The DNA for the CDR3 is TGTGCCAGCGAACCCGGAGGGAACACTGAAGCTTTCTTT. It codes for CASEPGGNTEAFF.

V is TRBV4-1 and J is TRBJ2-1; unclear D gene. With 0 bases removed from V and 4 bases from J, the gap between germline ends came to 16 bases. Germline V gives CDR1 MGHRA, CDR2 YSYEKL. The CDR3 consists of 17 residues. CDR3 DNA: TGCGCCAGCAGCCAAGATGGGCCAGCAAATACATACAATGAGCAGTTCTTC. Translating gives CASSQDGPANTYNEQFF.

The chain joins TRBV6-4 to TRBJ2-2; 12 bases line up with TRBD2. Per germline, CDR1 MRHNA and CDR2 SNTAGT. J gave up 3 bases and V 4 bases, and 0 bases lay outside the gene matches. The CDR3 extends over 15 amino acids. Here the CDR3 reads CASSGTSGDTGELFF. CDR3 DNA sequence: TGTGCCAGCAGTGGGACTAGCGGGGACACCGGGGAGCTGTTTTTT.

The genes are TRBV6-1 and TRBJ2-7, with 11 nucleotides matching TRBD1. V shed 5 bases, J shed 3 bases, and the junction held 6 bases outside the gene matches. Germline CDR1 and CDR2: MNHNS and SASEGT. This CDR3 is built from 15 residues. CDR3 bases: TGTGCCAGCAGTCAACCCGGGACAGGGGGCTACGAGCAGTACTTC. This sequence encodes CASSQPGTGGYEQYF.